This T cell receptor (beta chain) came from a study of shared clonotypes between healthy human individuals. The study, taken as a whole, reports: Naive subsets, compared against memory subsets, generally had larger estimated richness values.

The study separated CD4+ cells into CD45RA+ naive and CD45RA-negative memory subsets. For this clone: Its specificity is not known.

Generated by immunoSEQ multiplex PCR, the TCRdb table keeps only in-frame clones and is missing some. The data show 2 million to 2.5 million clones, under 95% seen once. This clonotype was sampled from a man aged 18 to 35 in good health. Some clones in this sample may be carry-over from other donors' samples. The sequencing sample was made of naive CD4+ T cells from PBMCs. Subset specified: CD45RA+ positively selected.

CDR3 region: CASSLNRGITYNEQFF. DNA of the CDR3: TGTGCCAGCAGCTTAAACAGGGGAATAACCTACAATGAGCAGTTCTTC. The chain employs TRBV5-6 and TRBJ2-1; 7 nucleotides align to TRBD1. The CDR3 is 16 amino acids. Per germline, CDR1 SGHDT and CDR2 YYEEEE. J was trimmed by 2 bases and V by 2 bases; bases with no gene match: 7.